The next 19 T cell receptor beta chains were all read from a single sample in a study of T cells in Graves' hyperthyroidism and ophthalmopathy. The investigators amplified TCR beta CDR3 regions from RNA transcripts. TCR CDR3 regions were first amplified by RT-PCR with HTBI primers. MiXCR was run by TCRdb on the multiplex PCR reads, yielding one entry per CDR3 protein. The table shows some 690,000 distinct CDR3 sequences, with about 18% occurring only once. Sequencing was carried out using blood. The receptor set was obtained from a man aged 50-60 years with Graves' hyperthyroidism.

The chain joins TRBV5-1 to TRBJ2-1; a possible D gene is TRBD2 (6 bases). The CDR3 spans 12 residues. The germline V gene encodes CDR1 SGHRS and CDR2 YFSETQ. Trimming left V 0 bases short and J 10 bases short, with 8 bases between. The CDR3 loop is CASSLEGREQFF. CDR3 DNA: TGCGCCAGCAGCTTGGAAGGGAGGGAGCAGTTCTTC.

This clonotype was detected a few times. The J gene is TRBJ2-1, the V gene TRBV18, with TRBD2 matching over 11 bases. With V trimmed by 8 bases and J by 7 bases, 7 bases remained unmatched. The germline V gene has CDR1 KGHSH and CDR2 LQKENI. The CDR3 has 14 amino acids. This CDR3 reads CASQTSGIENEQFF. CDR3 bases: TGTGCCAGCCAGACTAGCGGGATAGAAAATGAGCAGTTCTTC.

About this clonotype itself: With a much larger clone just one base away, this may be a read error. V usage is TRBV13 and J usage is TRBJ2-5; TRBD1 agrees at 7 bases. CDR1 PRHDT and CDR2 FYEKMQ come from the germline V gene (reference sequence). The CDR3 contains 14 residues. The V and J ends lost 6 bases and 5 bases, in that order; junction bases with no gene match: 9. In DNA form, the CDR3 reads TGTGCCAGCAGAAAAAAGGGGGCCACGGAGACCCAGTACTTC. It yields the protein CASRKKGATETQYF.

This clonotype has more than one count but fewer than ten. CDR3 sequence reads: CASSLGQGNTDTQYF. In DNA, the CDR3 is TGTGCCAGCAGCTTGGGACAGGGAAACACAGATACGCAGTATTTT. This sequence joins TRBV7-3 and TRBJ2-3; 9 bases are shared with TRBD1. The CDR3 consists of 15 residues. Germline V gene sequence: CDR1 SGHTA, CDR2 FQGTGA. Trimming at V came to 3 bases and at J to 2 bases, leaving 3 bases not matched to a gene.

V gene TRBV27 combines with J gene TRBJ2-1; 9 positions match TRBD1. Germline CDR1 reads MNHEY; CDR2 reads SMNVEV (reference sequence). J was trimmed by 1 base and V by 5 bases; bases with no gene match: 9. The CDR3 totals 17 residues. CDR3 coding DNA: TGTGCCAGCAGTCCCTACAGGGGGCTTCCTTCCTACAATGAGCAGTTCTTC. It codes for CASSPYRGLPSYNEQFF.

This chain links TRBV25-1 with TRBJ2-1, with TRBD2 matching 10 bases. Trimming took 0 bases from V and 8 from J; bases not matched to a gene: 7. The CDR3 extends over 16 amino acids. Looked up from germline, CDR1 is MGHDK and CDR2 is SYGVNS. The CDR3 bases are TGTGCCAGCAGTGAATATACAGGGACTAGCGACCATGAGCAGTTCTTC. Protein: CASSEYTGTSDHEQFF. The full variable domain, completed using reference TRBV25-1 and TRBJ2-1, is EADIYQTPRYLVIGTGKKITLECSQTMGHDKMYWYQQDPGMELHLIHYSYGVNSTEKGDLSSESTVSRIRTEHFPLTLESARPSHTSQYLCASSEYTGTSDHEQFFGPGTRLTVL.

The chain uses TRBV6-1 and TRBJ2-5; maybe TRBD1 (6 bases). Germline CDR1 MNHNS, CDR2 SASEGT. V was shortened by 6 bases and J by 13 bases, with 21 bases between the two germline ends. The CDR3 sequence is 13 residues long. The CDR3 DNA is TGTGCCAGCAGGTCCCGACAGGTAGTGGAGGTGTACTTC. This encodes CASRSRQVVEVYF.

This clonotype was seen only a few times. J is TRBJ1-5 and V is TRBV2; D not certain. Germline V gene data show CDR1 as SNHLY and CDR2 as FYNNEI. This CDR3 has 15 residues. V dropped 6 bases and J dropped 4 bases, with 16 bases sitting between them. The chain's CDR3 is CASSVAPAGNQPQHF. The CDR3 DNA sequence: TGTGCCAGCAGCGTGGCCCCAGCCGGAAATCAGCCCCAGCATTTT.

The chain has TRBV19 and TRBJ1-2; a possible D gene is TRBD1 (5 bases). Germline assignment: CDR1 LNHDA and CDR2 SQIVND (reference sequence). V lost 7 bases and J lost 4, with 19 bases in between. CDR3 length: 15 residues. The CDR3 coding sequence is TGTGCCAGTAAAAGGTCAAGGACACATCTCTATGGCTACACCTTC. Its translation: CASKRSRTHLYGYTF.

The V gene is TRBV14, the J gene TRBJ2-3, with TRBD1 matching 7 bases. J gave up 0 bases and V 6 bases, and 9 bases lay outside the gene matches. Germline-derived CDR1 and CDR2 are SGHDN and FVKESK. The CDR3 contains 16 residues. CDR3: CASRSHRGSSTDTQYF. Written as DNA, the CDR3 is TGTGCCAGCAGGTCTCACAGGGGCTCTAGCACAGATACGCAGTATTTT.

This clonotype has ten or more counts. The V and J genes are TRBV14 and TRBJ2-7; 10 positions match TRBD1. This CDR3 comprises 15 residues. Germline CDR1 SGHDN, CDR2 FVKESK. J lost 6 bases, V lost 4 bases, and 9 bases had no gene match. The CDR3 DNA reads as TGTGCCAGCAGCCCTATCGGGACAGGGGACGCCGAGCAGTACTTC. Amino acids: CASSPIGTGDAEQYF.

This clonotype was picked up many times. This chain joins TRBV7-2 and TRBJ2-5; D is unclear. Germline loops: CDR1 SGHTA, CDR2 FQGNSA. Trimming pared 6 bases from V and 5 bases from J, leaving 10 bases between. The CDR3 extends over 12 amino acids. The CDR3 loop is CASSPGLETQYF. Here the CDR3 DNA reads TGTGCCAGCAGTCCCGGGCTGGAGACCCAGTACTTC.

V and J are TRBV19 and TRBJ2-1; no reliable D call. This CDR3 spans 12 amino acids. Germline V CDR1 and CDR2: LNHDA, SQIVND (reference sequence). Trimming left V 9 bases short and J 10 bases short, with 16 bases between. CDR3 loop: CASRTNAGEQFF. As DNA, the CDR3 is TGTGCCAGCCGCACCAACGCAGGAGAGCAGTTCTTC.

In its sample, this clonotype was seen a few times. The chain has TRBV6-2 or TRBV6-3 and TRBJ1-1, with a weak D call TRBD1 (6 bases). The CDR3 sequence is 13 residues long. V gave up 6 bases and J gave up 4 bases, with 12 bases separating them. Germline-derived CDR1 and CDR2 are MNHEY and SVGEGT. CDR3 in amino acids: CASRPLQGTEAFF. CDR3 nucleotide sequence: TGTGCCAGCAGGCCCTTACAGGGCACTGAAGCTTTCTTT.

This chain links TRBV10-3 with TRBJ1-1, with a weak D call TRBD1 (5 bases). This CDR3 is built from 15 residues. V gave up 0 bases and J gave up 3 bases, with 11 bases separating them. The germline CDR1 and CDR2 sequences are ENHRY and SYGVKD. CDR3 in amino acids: CAISESRGRDTEAFF. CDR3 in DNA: TGTGCCATCAGTGAGTCAAGGGGAAGGGACACTGAAGCTTTCTTT.

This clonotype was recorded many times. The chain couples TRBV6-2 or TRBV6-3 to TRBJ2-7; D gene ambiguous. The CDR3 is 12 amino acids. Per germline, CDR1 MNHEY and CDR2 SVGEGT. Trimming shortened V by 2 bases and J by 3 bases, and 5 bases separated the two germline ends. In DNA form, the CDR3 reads TGTGCCAGCAGTTACGGAGTCTACGAGCAGTACTTC. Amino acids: CASSYGVYEQYF.

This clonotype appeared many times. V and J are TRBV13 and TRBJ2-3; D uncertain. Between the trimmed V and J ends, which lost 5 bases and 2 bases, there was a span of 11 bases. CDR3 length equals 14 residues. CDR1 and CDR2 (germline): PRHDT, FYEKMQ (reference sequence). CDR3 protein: CASSHPQSTDTQYF. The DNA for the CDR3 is TGTGCCAGCAGCCACCCCCAGTCCACAGATACGCAGTATTTT.

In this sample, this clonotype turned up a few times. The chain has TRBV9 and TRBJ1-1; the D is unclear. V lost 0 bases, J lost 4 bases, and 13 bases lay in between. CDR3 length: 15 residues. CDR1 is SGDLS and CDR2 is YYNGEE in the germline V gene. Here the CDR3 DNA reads TGTGCCAGCAGCGTAGGTCCCCTCGAGGGCACTGAAGCTTTCTTT. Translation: CASSVGPLEGTEAFF.

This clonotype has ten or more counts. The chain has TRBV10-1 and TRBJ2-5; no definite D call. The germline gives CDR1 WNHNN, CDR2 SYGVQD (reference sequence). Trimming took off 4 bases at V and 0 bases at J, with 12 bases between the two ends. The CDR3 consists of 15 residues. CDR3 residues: CASSATSWNQETQYF. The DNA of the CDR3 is TGCGCCAGCAGTGCGACCTCGTGGAACCAAGAGACCCAGTACTTC.